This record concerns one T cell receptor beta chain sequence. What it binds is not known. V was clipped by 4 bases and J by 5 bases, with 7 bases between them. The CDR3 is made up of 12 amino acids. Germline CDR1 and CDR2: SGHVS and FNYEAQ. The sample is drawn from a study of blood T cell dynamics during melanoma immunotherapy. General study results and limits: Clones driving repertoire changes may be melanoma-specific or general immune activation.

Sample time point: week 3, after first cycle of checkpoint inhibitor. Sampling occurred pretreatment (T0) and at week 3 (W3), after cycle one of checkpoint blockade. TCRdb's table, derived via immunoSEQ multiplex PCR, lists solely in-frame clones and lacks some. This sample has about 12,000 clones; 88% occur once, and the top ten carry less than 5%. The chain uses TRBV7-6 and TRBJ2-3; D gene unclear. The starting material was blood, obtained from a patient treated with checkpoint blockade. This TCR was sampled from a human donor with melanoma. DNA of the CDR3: TGTGCCAGCAGCTCCCGAGTAGATACGCAGTATTTT. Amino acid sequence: CASSSRVDTQYF.